The source of this TCR beta chain is a study of graft-versus-host responses after intestinal transplantation. Study information: Those transplanted obtained multivisceral, liver-intestinal, or isolated intestinal grafts. The study gave all recipients anti-thymocyte globulin induction, then tacrolimus and steroids for about 3 years.

The trim removed 2 bases at V and 7 bases at J, leaving 4 bases unmatched. The CDR3 runs to 14 residues. The germline gives CDR1 MDHEN, CDR2 SYDVKM. Overall study results and limits: Peak GvH clone levels in circulation were associated with early post-transplant HvG declines.

As regards this clone: Its antigen is unidentified. This sample also contains other DNA sequences that code for the same CDR3.

Both intraepithelial and lamina propria lymphocytes were released by processing graft tissue. Assay used: immunoSEQ multiplex PCR; TCRdb lists only in-frame clones, some missing. The sample holds some 15,000 clones, 82% seen once. The chain carries TRBV28 and TRBJ2-1, with TRBD1 identical over 8 bases. This sequence was found in a human patient who received an intestinal transplant, so some T cells may come from the graft donor. Source: ileum tissue, taken 17 days after transplant. The CDR3 spells CASSLGGTGNEQFF. DNA for the CDR3: TGTGCCAGCAGTTTAGGTGGGACAGGAAATGAGCAGTTCTTC. Filled out from reference TRBV28 and TRBJ2-1, the complete variable domain reads DVKVTQSSRYLVKRTGEKVFLECVQDMDHENMFWYRQDPGLGLRLIYFSYDVKMKEKGDIPEGYSVSREKKERFSLILESASTNQTSMYLCASSLGGTGNEQFFGPGTRLTVL.